This TCR beta chain stems from a study of blood T cell repertoires in COVID-19. Study background: Acute-phase and convalescent COVID-19 samples originated in the United States, Italy and Spain. From T cells, B-cell-depleted T cells, or PBMCs came the material, which was cDNA or gDNA.

The protocol was immunoSEQ multiplex PCR, while the TCRdb copy is restricted to in-frame clones and leaves out a portion. The sample lists approximately 450,000 clones, roughly nine tenths occurring once. Everyone who took part was 18 to 89 years old, and they came from 20 to 25 US areas. Allocation to cohorts depended on clinical history reported by the participants. This clone was recorded only once. V lost 3 bases, J lost 2 bases, and 10 bases stayed unmatched. Germline V gene sequence: CDR1 KGHSH, CDR2 LQKENI. The CDR3 consists of 17 residues. The chain recombines TRBV18 with TRBJ2-5; TRBD2 agrees at 9 bases. This sequence was found in a man younger than 40 who had recovered from COVID-19. The sequenced sample consisted of PBMCs or T cells enriched from blood (not recorded which). The CDR3 loop reads CASSPPPGTSSQETQYF. For the CDR3, the DNA is TGTGCCAGCTCACCCCCGCCCGGGACTAGCAGTCAAGAGACCCAGTACTTC.